These 21 T cell receptor beta chains originate from one sample sequenced in a study of shared clonotypes between healthy human individuals. Assay: immunoSEQ multiplex PCR; the TCRdb copy retains only in-frame clones and omits some. The sample holds 1.5 million to 2.5 million clones, about 95% seen once. Naive CD8 cells comprised CD45RO-negative, CCR7-positively selected cells, excluding terminally differentiated effector memory CD45RA+ cells. The specimen sequenced was naive CD8+ T cells sorted from blood. Every receptor here comes from a man in his late teens or twenties in good health.

This chain links TRBV12-5 with TRBJ2-2; TRBD2 aligns across 11 bases. Germline V lookup: CDR1 LGHNT, CDR2 FRNRAP. Unmatched junction bases numbered 10, after V lost 8 bases and J lost 5 bases. The CDR3 runs 16 residues. CDR3 DNA sequence: TGTGCTAGTCGCCCCGGACTAGCGGGCTTAACCGGGGAGCTGTTTTTT. It translates to CASRPGLAGLTGELFF.

V gene TRBV19 combines with J gene TRBJ1-1; D is undetermined. Germline CDR1 reads LNHDA; CDR2 reads SQIVND (reference sequence). The CDR3 extends over 13 amino acids. V was cut by 3 bases and J by 3 bases, with 8 bases left in between. The CDR3 here is CASSITLYTEAFF. CDR3 in DNA: TGTGCCAGTAGTATTACGTTGTACACTGAAGCTTTCTTT.

The chain joins TRBV6-4 to TRBJ2-7; D not certain. The germline V gene has CDR1 MRHNA and CDR2 SNTAGT. Trimming removed 7 bases at V and 4 bases at J, with 17 bases between. This CDR3 has 14 amino acids. The CDR3 protein is CASKGPAFSYEQYF. The DNA for the CDR3 is TGTGCCAGCAAGGGCCCCGCATTTTCTTACGAGCAGTACTTC.

CDR3 residues: CASSQVQGFNYEQYF. The CDR3 nucleotides read TGCGCCAGCAGCCAAGTGCAGGGGTTTAACTACGAGCAGTACTTC. The V gene is TRBV4-3, the J gene TRBJ2-7, with a possible D match to TRBD1 (6 bases). The germline gives CDR1 LGHNA, CDR2 YSLEER. V was clipped by 1 base and J by 3 bases, with 13 bases between them. This CDR3 is 15 amino acids long.

V and J are TRBV6-5 and TRBJ2-2, with unresolved D. The germline V and J ends were trimmed by 5 bases and 6 bases, with 7 bases remaining between them. Germline V gene sequence: CDR1 MNHEY, CDR2 SVGAGI. The CDR3 spans 12 residues. CDR3 region: CASSERPGELFF. In nucleotides, the CDR3 is TGTGCCAGCAGTGAGAGACCCGGGGAGCTGTTTTTT.

The rearrangement links TRBV4-1 to TRBJ2-7; a possible D gene is TRBD1 (6 bases). Germline V CDR1 and CDR2: MGHRA, YSYEKL. This CDR3 is built from 13 residues. V was cut by 5 bases and J by 7 bases, with 15 bases left in between. Here the CDR3 reads CASSEGVAGEQYF. The DNA for the CDR3 is TGCGCCAGCAGCGAGGGGGTAGCTGGGGAGCAGTACTTC.

The chain has TRBV6-5 and TRBJ2-7, with D maybe TRBD1 (6 bases). The CDR3 is 13 residues long. Germline V CDR1 and CDR2: MNHEY, SVGAGI. V was shortened by 6 bases and J by 0 bases, with 9 bases between the two germline ends. The CDR3 is CASSSGVSYEQYF. Written as DNA, the CDR3 is TGTGCCAGCAGCTCAGGGGTCTCCTACGAGCAGTACTTC.

The chain recombines TRBV7-9 with TRBJ2-1; D may match TRBD1 or TRBD2 (5 bases each). Germline CDR1 SEHNR, CDR2 FQNEAQ (reference sequence). The CDR3 totals 14 residues. Trimming shortened V by 0 bases and J by 10 bases, and 13 bases separated the two germline ends. The CDR3 bases are TGTGCCAGCAGCTTAGCTTACGGGGCGGACGAGCAGTTCTTC. Residues: CASSLAYGADEQFF.

This rearrangement joins TRBV23-1 to TRBJ2-6; D not certain. TRBV23-1 is an ORF; its function is uncertain. Deletions cut 10 bases from V and 1 base from J, with 17 bases between. The CDR3 is made up of 16 amino acids. The CDR3 DNA sequence: TGCGCCACCACTCACCGGTTTACATCTGGGGCCAACGTCCTGACTTTC. Amino acid sequence: CATTHRFTSGANVLTF.

This sequence joins TRBV27 and TRBJ1-2; possibly TRBD1 for D (6 bases). The germline V and J ends were trimmed by 3 bases and 2 bases, with 13 bases remaining between them. The germline CDR1 and CDR2 sequences are MNHEY and SMNVEV (reference sequence). The CDR3 is 15 residues long. The CDR3 nucleotides are TGTGCCAGCAGTTTGCGGGGGCTAGGAAACTATGGCTACACCTTC. It codes for CASSLRGLGNYGYTF.

This chain links TRBV6-5 with TRBJ2-3; D perhaps matches TRBD1 (6 bases). The germline CDR1 and CDR2 sequences are MNHEY and SVGAGI. Trimming shortened V by 6 bases and J by 0 bases, and 13 bases separated the two germline ends. The CDR3 covers 15 residues. The CDR3 coding sequence is TGTGCCAGCAGCCCTTTCAGGGGAAGCACAGATACGCAGTATTTT. It encodes CASSPFRGSTDTQYF.

V is TRBV5-6 and J is TRBJ2-7, with no clear D. The germline V and J ends were trimmed by 0 bases and 7 bases, with 8 bases remaining between them. The length of the CDR3 is 12 residues. Germline CDR1 SGHDT, CDR2 YYEEEE. In DNA, the CDR3 is TGTGCCAGCAGCTTGGGATTTACGGAGCAGTACTTC. Protein product: CASSLGFTEQYF.

This chain joins TRBV27 and TRBJ2-7, with D perhaps TRBD1 (5 bases). The CDR3 has 13 amino acids. Per germline, CDR1 MNHEY and CDR2 SMNVEV (reference sequence). With 6 bases removed from V and 2 bases from J, the gap between germline ends came to 11 bases. CDR3 sequence (DNA): TGTGCCAGCAGCGACGGACAAGCCTACGAGCAGTACTTC. It is translated as CASSDGQAYEQYF.

Of note for this clone: Other nucleotide sequences from this sample produce the same CDR3. The J gene is TRBJ1-2, the V gene TRBV28; tentatively, D is TRBD1 (5 bases). V was cut by 3 bases and J by 8 bases, with 10 bases left in between. The CDR3 is made up of 12 amino acids. Germline V gives CDR1 MDHEN, CDR2 SYDVKM. CDR3 loop: CASSLGEGGYTF. The CDR3, as DNA: TGTGCCAGCAGTTTGGGGGAAGGCGGCTACACCTTC.

This clone came up once. The V and J genes are TRBV11-2 and TRBJ2-7; TRBD2 aligns across 12 bases. Germline V gene data show CDR1 as SGHAT and CDR2 as FQNNGV. J gave up 4 bases and V 3 bases, and 10 bases lay outside the gene matches. This CDR3 region has 17 residues. The CDR3 region has the DNA TGTGCCAGCAGCTTGATGGCGGGACTAGCGGGTGGTTACGAGCAGTACTTC. Amino acid sequence: CASSLMAGLAGGYEQYF.

The V gene is TRBV5-6, the J gene TRBJ2-7, with 11 bases aligning to TRBD2. J lost 1 base, V lost 5 bases, and 5 bases had no gene match. Per the germline V gene, CDR1 is SGHDT and CDR2 is YYEEEE. There are 15 residues in the CDR3. DNA of the CDR3: TGTGCCAGCAGGGCAGGACTAGCGGGTTCCTACGAGCAGTACTTC. Translating it yields CASRAGLAGSYEQYF.

The rearrangement links TRBV6-4 to TRBJ2-7; D is uncertain. Germline V gene lookup returns CDR1 MRHNA and CDR2 SNTAGT. The CDR3 has 18 residues. The V gene lost 2 bases and the J gene lost 3 bases, with 23 bases spanning the gap. This chain's CDR3 is CASSDLSLIGDSYYEQYF. CDR3 nucleotide sequence: TGTGCCAGCAGTGACCTGTCCCTGATTGGGGATAGCTACTACGAGCAGTACTTC.

V and J are TRBV30 and TRBJ2-5; D is unclear. The CDR3 consists of 11 residues. Trimming took off 5 bases at V and 5 bases at J, with 9 bases between the two ends. Germline V lookup: CDR1 GTSNPN, CDR2 SVGIG (reference sequence). DNA for the CDR3: TGTGCCTGGGATACGGAGGAGACCCAGTACTTC. Translation: CAWDTEETQYF.

The rearrangement links TRBV5-6 to TRBJ2-4, with D possibly being TRBD2 (5 bases). The V end was cut by 0 bases, the J end by 6 bases, with 16 bases between. Germline lookup yields CDR1 SGHDT and CDR2 YYEEEE. CDR3 length equals 16 residues. The CDR3 DNA is TGTGCCAGCAGCTTGGAGGGTCCCATCGAGGGAAACATTCAGTACTTC. It translates to CASSLEGPIEGNIQYF.

The chain uses TRBV12-1 and TRBJ1-2. TRBV12-1 is a listed pseudogene. The CDR3 is 13 residues long. The CDR3 sequence: CASSSPGVYGYTF. The CDR3 nucleotides are TGTGCCAGCAGCTCACCCGGGGTCTATGGCTACACCTTC.

The count of this clone is one. The V call is TRBV30, the J call TRBJ1-5, with D possibly TRBD1 on 5 matching bases. The CDR3 has 15 residues. CDR1 GTSNPN and CDR2 SVGIG come from the germline V gene (reference sequence). The V gene lost 0 bases and the J gene lost 1 base, with 10 bases spanning the gap. In DNA, the CDR3 is TGTGCCTGGAGTGTACCGGAGGGGAGCAATCAGCCCCAGCATTTT. Amino acid sequence: CAWSVPEGSNQPQHF.